These 5 T cell receptor delta chains were sequenced from one sample in a study of γδ T cells in repeated Plasmodium falciparum infection. Gammadelta T cells were flow-sorted from PBMC into Vgamma9/Vdelta2+ and Vdelta2-negative populations for bulk analysis. TCRdb redid the clone calls on the multiplex PCR reads with CATT. In the table there are about 93,000 delta-chain clones, roughly 0.9% of which are singletons. Sequencing was carried out using gamma-delta T cells from blood. The receptor source for this set is a pool of human donors (malaria-infected and uninfected, not separated).

This clone was counted between two and nine times. A far larger clone is just one base off, so this is likely a read error. Other DNA sequences within the sample encode an identical CDR3. The J gene went uncalled, whereas the V gene is TRDV1; the table calls TRDD3, which could not be checked here. There are 26 residues in the CDR3. Germline CDR1 TSWWSYY, CDR2 QGS. CDR3 coding DNA: TGTGCTCTTGGGGTTGTATTAATTCCTACCCCCCTCGCTGATCGTCTACTGGGGGATACACCCGATAAACTCATTTTT. Encoded protein: CALGVVLIPTPLADRLLGDTPDKLIF.

This clone was observed a few times. The protein given by TCRdb reflects a much larger clone and differs at residue 17 from this DNA's translation, likely from a read error; the protein shown is the DNA's translation. The chain uses TRDV1 and TRDJ1, with 12 nucleotides matching TRDD3. Per germline, CDR1 TSWWSYY and CDR2 QGS. This CDR3 has 22 residues. With 0 bases clipped from V and 3 bases from J, the junction kept 20 bases outside the gene matches. CDR3 in amino acids: CALGELNLPTSTGGYRADKLIF. In nucleotides, the CDR3 is TGTGCTCTTGGGGAACTAAACCTTCCTACGAGTACTGGGGGATACAGGGCCGATAAACTCATCTTT.

There are many counts of this clone. TCRdb pairs this DNA with a much larger clone's protein that differs at residue 12, likely a read error; the protein shown was translated from the DNA. The chain uses TRDV2 and TRDJ1; TRDD3 is a possible D gene (5 bases). Germline V gene lookup returns CDR1 GEAIGNYY and CDR2 EKD. This CDR3 spans 15 amino acids. The chain's CDR3 is CACDILGMGTDRLIF. CDR3 DNA sequence: TGTGCCTGTGACATTCTTGGGATGGGCACCGATAGACTCATCTTT.

This clone was observed a handful of times. A far larger clone is just one base off, so this is likely a read error. The sample carries other DNA sequences with the same CDR3. The V gene call reads TRDV2; no J gene was called. Germline lookup yields CDR1 GEAIGNYY and CDR2 EKD. The CDR3 consists of 14 residues. The CDR3 here is CACDTITGTAQLFF. The CDR3 DNA sequence: TGTGCCTGTGACACCATTACTGGGACAGCACAACTCTTTTTT.

This clone was counted between two and nine times. A far larger clone is a single base away, which makes a read error likely. The sample carries other DNA sequences with the same CDR3. There is no J gene call, but TRDV1 is given as the V gene; the table's D call, TRDD3, has no DNA check behind it. Germline V gives CDR1 TSWWSYY, CDR2 QGS. The CDR3 is made up of 15 amino acids. CDR3: CALGDPRRRPDKLIF. The CDR3 coding sequence is TGTGCTCTTGGGGATCCGCGAAGACGCCCCGATAAGCTCATCTTT.